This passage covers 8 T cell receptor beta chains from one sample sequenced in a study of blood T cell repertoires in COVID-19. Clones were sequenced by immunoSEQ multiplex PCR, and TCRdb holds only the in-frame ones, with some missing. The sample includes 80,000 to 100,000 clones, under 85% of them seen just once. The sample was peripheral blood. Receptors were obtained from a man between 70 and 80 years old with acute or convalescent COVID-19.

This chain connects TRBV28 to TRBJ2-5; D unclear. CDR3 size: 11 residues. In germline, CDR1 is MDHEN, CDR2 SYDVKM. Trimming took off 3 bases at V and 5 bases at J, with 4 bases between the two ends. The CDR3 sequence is CASSLRETQYF. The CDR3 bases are TGTGCCAGCAGTTTGAGGGAGACCCAGTACTTC.

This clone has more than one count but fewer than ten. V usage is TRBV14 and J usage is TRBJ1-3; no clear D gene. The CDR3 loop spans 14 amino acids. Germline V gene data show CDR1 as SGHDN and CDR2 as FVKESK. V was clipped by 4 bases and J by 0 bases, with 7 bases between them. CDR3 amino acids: CASSPAGSGNTIYF. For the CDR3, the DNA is TGTGCCAGCAGCCCGGCGGGCTCTGGAAACACCATATATTTT.

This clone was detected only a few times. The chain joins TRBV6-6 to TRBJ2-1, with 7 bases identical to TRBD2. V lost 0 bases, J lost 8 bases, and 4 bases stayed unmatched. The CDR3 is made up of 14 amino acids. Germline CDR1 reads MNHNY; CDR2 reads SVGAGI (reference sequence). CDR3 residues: CASSYSETSYEQFF. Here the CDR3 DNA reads TGTGCCAGCAGTTACTCTGAGACTAGCTATGAGCAGTTCTTC.

The CDR3 spells CASSYSGAEAFF. CDR3 DNA: TGTGCCAGCAGTTACTCGGGCGCTGAAGCTTTCTTT. The chain uses TRBV6-5 and TRBJ1-1, with D unresolved. Trimming removed 0 bases from V and 6 bases from J, with 5 bases in between. CDR3 length: 12 amino acids. Germline loops: CDR1 MNHEY, CDR2 SVGAGI.

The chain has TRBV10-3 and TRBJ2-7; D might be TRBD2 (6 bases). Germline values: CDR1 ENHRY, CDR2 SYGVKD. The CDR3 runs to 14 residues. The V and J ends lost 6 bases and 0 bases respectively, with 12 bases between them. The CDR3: CAIRGTSSSYEQYF. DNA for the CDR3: TGTGCCATCAGGGGGACTTCCTCCTCCTACGAGCAGTACTTC.

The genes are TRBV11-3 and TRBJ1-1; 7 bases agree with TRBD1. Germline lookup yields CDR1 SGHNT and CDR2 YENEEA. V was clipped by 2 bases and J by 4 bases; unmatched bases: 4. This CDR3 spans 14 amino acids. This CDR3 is CASSLMTGSTEAFF. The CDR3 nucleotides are TGTGCCAGCAGCTTAATGACAGGGAGCACTGAAGCTTTCTTT.

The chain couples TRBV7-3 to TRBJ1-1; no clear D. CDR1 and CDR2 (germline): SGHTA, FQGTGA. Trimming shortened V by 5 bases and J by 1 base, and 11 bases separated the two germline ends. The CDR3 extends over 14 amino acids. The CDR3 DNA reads TGTGCCAGCAGCCAATCACAGAAGAACACTGAAGCTTTCTTT. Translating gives CASSQSQKNTEAFF.

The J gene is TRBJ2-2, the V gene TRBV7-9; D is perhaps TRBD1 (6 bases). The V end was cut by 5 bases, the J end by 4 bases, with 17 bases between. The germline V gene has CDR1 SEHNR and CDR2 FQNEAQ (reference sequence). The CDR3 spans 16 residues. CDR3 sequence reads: CASSPPWTEATGELFF. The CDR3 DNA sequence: TGTGCCAGCAGCCCTCCTTGGACAGAGGCCACCGGGGAGCTGTTTTTT.